Shown below are 10 T cell receptor beta chains from a single sample sequenced in a study of PD-1 blockade in classical Hodgkin lymphoma. Data came from immunoSEQ multiplex PCR; TCRdb stores just in-frame clones and leaves some out. Among over 70,000 clones listed, approximately 88% were seen once. Autologous stem cell transplantation was followed by relapse in every patient, and brentuximab vedotin exposure varied. Sequencing was performed on peripheral blood mononuclear cells (PBMCs), taken at baseline. Receptor source: a human donor with classical Hodgkin lymphoma.

V gene TRBV5-4 combines with J gene TRBJ1-2; no clear D. Germline lookup yields CDR1 SGHNT and CDR2 YYREEE (reference sequence). The CDR3 spans 13 residues. Trimming left V 1 base short and J 7 bases short, with 11 bases between. CDR3 in amino acids: CASSLWVLGGYTF. The CDR3 nucleotides are TGTGCCAGCAGCTTGTGGGTCTTAGGTGGCTACACCTTC.

The chain links TRBV7-2 to TRBJ2-7, with D perhaps TRBD1 (5 bases). The CDR3 loop spans 14 amino acids. Between the trimmed V and J ends, which lost 5 bases and 3 bases, there was a span of 14 bases. Germline lookup yields CDR1 SGHTA and CDR2 FQGNSA. This chain's CDR3 is CASSHHRNLYEQYF. The CDR3 DNA is TGTGCCAGCAGCCACCACAGGAACCTCTACGAGCAGTACTTC.

This sequence joins TRBV6-1 and TRBJ2-4; TRBD2 aligns across 7 bases. Germline CDR1 MNHNS, CDR2 SASEGT. With V trimmed by 4 bases and J by 0 bases, 3 bases remained unmatched. The CDR3 totals 15 residues. The CDR3 sequence: CASSGRGRAKNIQYF. CDR3 DNA sequence: TGTGCCAGCAGTGGTCGCGGGAGAGCCAAAAACATTCAGTACTTC.

V is TRBV6-5 and J is TRBJ2-7; D perhaps matches TRBD2 (6 bases). Germline V gene lookup returns CDR1 MNHEY and CDR2 SVGAGI. CDR3 length: 13 residues. V was cut by 0 bases and J by 6 bases, with 9 bases left in between. The CDR3 spells CASSYSPGGEQYF. The CDR3 DNA reads as TGTGCCAGCAGTTACTCGCCCGGGGGCGAGCAGTACTTC.

This chain joins TRBV7-9 and TRBJ1-1; D is uncertain. V was cut by 7 bases and J by 0 bases, with 12 bases left in between. Germline values: CDR1 SEHNR, CDR2 FQNEAQ (reference sequence). This CDR3 has 14 residues. CDR3 sequence (DNA): TGTGCCAGCACCAGCGGCCTAATGAACACTGAAGCTTTCTTT. Translated: CASTSGLMNTEAFF.

The rearrangement links TRBV19 to TRBJ2-2; 14 nucleotides match TRBD2. The CDR3 contains 16 residues. Germline CDR1 is LNHDA and CDR2 is SQIVND (reference sequence). V shed 4 bases, J shed 6 bases, and the junction held 4 bases outside the gene matches. CDR3 sequence: CASSTGLAGVPGELFF. CDR3 DNA: TGTGCCAGTAGTACGGGACTAGCGGGAGTGCCCGGGGAGCTGTTTTTT.

This clone appeared a single time. This chain links TRBV12-5 with TRBJ2-5, with a tentative D call TRBD2 (6 bases). The V gene's germline CDR1 is LGHNT and CDR2 FRNRAP. CDR3 length: 18 amino acids. V lost 0 bases and J lost 5, with 22 bases in between. This CDR3 reads CASGLVLSGVVGRETQYF. In nucleotides, the CDR3 is TGTGCTAGTGGTTTGGTACTTTCGGGAGTAGTAGGCAGGGAGACCCAGTACTTC.

A few counts support this clone. The J gene is TRBJ2-3, the V gene TRBV4-3, with TRBD2 matching 14 bases. The CDR3 contains 17 residues. J gave up 1 base and V 1 base, and 1 base lay outside the gene matches. Germline CDR1 reads LGHNA; CDR2 reads YSLEER. The DNA of the CDR3 is TGCGCCAGCAGCCAAGCGACTAGCGGGGGGGGCACAGATACGCAGTATTTT. This encodes CASSQATSGGGTDTQYF.

This chain joins TRBV5-1 and TRBJ2-1; 9 bases map to TRBD1. Trimming removed 4 bases from V and 3 bases from J; junction bases left unmatched: 2. Germline-derived CDR1 and CDR2 are SGHRS and YFSETQ. The CDR3 extends over 14 amino acids. The chain's CDR3 is CASSRQGDYNEQFF. CDR3 DNA: TGCGCCAGCAGCCGACAGGGGGACTACAATGAGCAGTTCTTC.

The chain links TRBV28 to TRBJ1-3; D possibly corresponds to TRBD1 (5 bases). Trimming pared 4 bases from V and 4 bases from J, leaving 14 bases between. The CDR3 contains 15 residues. CDR1 and CDR2 (germline): MDHEN, SYDVKM. The CDR3 DNA sequence: TGTGCCAGCAGTTGGGACTTGAGTAACGGAAACACCATATATTTT. Protein sequence: CASSWDLSNGNTIYF.